This TCR delta chain was observed in a study of delta chains in infants with herpesvirus infections. As for the study in general: A Ugandan infant cohort was followed from birth for primary CMV.

Gamma-chain- and delta-chain-specific primers converted PBMC RNA into TCR cDNA. TCRdb processed the RT-PCR reads again with the CATT caller. Found here are thousands of delta-chain clones, around a third of them singletons; the top ten hold under 8%. The sequences come from peripheral blood, collected at time point 3 of longitudinal follow-up. The clonotype originates from a human donor who was a Ugandan infant, either HIV-exposed or HIV-unexposed (not recorded which).

The CDR3 DNA reads as TGTGCAGCAAGCGCCTTACCTCCCTTCCTACGGGTACAGCCGTACACCGATAAACTCATCTTT. Its translation is CAASALPPFLRVQPYTDKLIF. V is TRAV29/DV5 and J is TRDJ1; the match to TRDD2 covers 9 bases. The CDR3 is made up of 21 amino acids. Germline CDR1 is NSMFDY and CDR2 is ISSIKDK. V lost 0 bases to trimming and J lost 0 bases; unmatched junction nucleotides: 21.